The clone carrying this T cell receptor beta chain has at least ten counts. The antigen remains unidentified. This sample stems from a study of CD8 T cells in ankylosing spondylitis. Broader study findings: It was reported that disease-linked clones were significantly enriched in matched ankylosing spondylitis synovial fluid. Ankylosing spondylitis blood appeared to be characterized by a TCR beta motif of eight or nine highly homologous variants. Earlier reports found some motif variants in synovial fluid and blood in reactive arthritis.

The TCR beta libraries were generated through quantitative 5'-RACE incorporating molecular barcodes. TCRdb itself ran the 5' RACE reads through MiXCR, one entry per CDR3 protein. This sample carries 30,000 to 40,000 distinct CDR3 sequences, approximately 3% of them seen once, and the ten largest clones take 2.8%. The ends lost 0 bases at V and 7 bases at J; junction bases unmatched: 7. The CDR3 sequence is 16 residues long. In germline, CDR1 is SGDLS, CDR2 YYNGEE. The genes are TRBV9 and TRBJ2-2, with 9 bases identical to TRBD2. Sequencing used blood, either unsorted or a sorted T cell fraction (not recorded which). This TCR derives from a male donor with ankylosing spondylitis or in good health (not recorded which). The CDR3 region is CASSVGGGAINGELFF. The CDR3 DNA reads as TGTGCCAGCAGCGTAGGCGGGGGGGCAATCAACGGGGAGCTGTTTTTT.